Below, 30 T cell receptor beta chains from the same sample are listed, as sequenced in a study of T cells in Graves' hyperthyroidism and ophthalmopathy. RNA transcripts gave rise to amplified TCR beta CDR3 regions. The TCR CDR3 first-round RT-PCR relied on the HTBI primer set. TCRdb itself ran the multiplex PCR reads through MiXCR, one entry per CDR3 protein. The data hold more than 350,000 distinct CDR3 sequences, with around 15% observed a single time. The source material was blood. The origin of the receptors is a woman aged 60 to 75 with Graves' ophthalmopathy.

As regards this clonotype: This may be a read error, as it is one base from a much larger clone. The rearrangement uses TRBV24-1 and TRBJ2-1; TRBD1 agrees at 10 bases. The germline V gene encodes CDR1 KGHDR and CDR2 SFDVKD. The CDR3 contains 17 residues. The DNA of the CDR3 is TGTGCCACCAGTGATCCCCCGGGACAGGGGCCGTACAATGGGCAGTTCTTC. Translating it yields CATSDPPGQGPYNGQFF.

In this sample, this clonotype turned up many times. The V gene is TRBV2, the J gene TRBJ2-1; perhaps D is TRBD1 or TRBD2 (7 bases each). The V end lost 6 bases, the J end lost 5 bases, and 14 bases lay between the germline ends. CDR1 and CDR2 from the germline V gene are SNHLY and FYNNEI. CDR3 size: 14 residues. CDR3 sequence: CASRSRGGDNEQFF. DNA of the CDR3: TGTGCCAGCAGGTCCAGGGGGGGAGACAATGAGCAGTTCTTC. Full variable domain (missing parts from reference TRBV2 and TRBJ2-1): EPEVTQTPSHQVTQMGQEVILRCVPISNHLYFYWYRQILGQKVEFLVSFYNNEISEKSEIFDDQFSVERPDGSNFTLKIRSTKLEDSAMYFCASRSRGGDNEQFFGPGTRLTVL.

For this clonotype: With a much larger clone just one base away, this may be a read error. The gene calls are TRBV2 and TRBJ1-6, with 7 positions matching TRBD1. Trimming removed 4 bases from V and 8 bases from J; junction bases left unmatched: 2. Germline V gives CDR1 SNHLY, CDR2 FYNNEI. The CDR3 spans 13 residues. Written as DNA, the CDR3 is TGTGCCAGCAGTGGACAGGGTCATTCACCCCTCCACTTT. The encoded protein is CASSGQGHSPLHF.

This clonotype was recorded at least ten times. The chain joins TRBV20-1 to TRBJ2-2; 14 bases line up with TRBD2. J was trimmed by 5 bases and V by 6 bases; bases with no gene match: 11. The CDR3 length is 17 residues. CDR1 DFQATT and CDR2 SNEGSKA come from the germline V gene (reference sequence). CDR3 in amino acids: CSASGGLAGVGTGELFF. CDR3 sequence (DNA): TGCAGTGCCTCTGGGGGACTAGCGGGAGTGGGAACCGGGGAGCTGTTTTTT.

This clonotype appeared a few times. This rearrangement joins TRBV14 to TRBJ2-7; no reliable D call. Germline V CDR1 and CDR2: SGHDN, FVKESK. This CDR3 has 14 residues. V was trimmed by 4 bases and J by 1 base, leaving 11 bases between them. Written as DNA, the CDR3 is TGTGCCAGCAGCCTTTCTAGGGTATCCTACGAGCAGTACTTC. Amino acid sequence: CASSLSRVSYEQYF.

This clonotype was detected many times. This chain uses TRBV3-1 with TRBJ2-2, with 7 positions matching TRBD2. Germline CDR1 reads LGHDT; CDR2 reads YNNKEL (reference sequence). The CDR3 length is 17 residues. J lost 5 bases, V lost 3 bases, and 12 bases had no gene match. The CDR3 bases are TGTGCCAGCAGCCACTACAAGGGGACTATGTGGACCGGGGAGCTGTTTTTT. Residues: CASSHYKGTMWTGELFF.

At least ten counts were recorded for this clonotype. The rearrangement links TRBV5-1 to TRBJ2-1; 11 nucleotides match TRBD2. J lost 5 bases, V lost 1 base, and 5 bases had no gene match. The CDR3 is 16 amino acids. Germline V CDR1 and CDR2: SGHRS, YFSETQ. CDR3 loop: CASSLYGGLADNEQFF. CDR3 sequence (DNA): TGCGCCAGCAGCTTGTACGGGGGACTAGCGGACAATGAGCAGTTCTTC.

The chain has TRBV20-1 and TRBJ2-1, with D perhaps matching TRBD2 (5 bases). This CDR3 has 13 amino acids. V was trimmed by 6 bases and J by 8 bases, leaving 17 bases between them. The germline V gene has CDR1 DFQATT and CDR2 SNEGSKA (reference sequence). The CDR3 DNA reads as TGCAGTGCCGCCTCCATAGCGATCCATGAGCAGTTCTTC. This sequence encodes CSAASIAIHEQFF.

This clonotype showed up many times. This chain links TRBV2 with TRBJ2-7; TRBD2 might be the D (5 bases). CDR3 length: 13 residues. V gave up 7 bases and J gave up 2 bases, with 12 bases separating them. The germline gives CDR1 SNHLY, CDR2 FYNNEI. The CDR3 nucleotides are TGTGCCAGCAATTTGAGGGATACCTACGAGCAGTACTTC. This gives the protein CASNLRDTYEQYF.

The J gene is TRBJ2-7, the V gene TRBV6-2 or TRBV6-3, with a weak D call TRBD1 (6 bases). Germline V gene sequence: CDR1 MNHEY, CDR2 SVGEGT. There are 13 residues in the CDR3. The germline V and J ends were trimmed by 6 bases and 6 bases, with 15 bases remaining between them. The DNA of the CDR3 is TGTGCCAGCAGACGAACAGGGTTGCTCGAGCAGTACTTC. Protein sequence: CASRRTGLLEQYF.

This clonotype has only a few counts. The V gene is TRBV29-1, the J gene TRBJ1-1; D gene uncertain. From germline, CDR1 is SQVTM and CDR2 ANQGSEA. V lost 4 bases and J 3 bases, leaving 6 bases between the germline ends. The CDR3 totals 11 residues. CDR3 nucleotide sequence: TGCAGCGTTGGCAGGCACACTGAAGCTTTCTTT. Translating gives CSVGRHTEAFF. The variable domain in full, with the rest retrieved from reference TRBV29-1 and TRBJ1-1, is SAVISQKPSRDICQRGTSLTIQCQVDSQVTMMFWYRQQPGQSLTLIATANQGSEATYESGFVIDKFPISRPNLTFSTLTVSNMSPEDSSIYLCSVGRHTEAFFGQGTRLTVV.

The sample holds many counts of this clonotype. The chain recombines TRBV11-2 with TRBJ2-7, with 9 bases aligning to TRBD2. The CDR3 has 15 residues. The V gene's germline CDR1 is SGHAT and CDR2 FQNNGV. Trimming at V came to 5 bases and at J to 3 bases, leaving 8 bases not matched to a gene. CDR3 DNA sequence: TGTGCCAGCAGCCCAAACCCGACTAGCGGCTACGAGCAGTACTTC. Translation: CASSPNPTSGYEQYF.

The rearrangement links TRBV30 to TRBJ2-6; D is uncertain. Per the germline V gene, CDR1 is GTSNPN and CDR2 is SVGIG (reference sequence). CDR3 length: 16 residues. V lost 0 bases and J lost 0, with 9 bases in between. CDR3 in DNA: TGTGCCTGGAGTGTCGGCAGCAGCTCTGGGGCCAACGTCCTGACTTTC. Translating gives CAWSVGSSSGANVLTF.

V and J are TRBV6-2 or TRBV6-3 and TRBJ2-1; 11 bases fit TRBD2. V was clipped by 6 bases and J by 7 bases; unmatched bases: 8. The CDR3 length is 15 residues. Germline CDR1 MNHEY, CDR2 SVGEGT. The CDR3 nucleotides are TGTGCCAGCAGATTTAGCGGGAGGGCCTTTAATGAGCAGTTCTTC. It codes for CASRFSGRAFNEQFF.

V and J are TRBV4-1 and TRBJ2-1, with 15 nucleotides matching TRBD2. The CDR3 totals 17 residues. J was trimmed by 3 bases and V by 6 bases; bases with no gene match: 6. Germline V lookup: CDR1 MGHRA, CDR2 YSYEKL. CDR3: CASRGLAGGPGYNEQFF. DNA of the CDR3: TGCGCCAGCAGAGGACTAGCGGGAGGGCCGGGCTACAATGAGCAGTTCTTC.

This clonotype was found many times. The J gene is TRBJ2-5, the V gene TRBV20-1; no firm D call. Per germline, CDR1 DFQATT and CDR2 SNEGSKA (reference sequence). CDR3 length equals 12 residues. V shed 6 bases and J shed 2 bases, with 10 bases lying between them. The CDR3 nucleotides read TGCAGTGCCCCTATAGCACAAGAGACCCAGTACTTC. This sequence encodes CSAPIAQETQYF.

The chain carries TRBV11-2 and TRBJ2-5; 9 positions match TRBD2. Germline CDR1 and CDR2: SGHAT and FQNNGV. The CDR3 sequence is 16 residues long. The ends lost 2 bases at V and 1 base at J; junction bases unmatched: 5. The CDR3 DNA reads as TGTGCCAGCAGCTTAACTAGCGGGTTCCGCCAAGAGACCCAGTACTTC. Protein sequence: CASSLTSGFRQETQYF.

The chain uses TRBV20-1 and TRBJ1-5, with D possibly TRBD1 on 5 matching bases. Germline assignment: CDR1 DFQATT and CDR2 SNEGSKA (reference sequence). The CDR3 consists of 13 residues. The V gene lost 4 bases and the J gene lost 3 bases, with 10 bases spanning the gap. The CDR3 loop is CSATGTNNQPQHF. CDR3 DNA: TGCAGTGCTACCGGGACGAACAATCAGCCCCAGCATTTT.

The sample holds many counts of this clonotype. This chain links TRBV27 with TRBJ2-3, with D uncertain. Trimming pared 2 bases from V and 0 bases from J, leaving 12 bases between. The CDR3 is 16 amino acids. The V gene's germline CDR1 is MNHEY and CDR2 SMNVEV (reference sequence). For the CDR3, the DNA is TGTGCCAGCAGTTTAATCCGAGACGGTAGCACAGATACGCAGTATTTT. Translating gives CASSLIRDGSTDTQYF.

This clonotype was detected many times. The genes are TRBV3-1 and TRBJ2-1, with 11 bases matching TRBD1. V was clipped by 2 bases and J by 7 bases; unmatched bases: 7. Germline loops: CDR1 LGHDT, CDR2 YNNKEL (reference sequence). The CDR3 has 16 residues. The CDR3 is CASSQTGQGARNEQFF. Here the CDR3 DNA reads TGTGCCAGCAGCCAAACTGGACAGGGGGCGCGGAATGAGCAGTTCTTC.

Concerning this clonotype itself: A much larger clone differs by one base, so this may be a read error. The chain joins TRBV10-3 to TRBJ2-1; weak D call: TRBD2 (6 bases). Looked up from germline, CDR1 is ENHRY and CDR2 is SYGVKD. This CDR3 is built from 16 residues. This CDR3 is CVISESGASSYNEQFF. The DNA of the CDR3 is TGTGTCATCAGTGAGTCGGGAGCCAGCTCCTACAATGAGCAGTTCTTC.

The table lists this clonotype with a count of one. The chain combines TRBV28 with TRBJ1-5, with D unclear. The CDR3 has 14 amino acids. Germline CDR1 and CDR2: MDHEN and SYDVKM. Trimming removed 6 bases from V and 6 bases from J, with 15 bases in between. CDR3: CASRRVEVGQPQHF. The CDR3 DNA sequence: TGTGCCAGCAGACGTGTAGAGGTGGGTCAGCCCCAGCATTTT.

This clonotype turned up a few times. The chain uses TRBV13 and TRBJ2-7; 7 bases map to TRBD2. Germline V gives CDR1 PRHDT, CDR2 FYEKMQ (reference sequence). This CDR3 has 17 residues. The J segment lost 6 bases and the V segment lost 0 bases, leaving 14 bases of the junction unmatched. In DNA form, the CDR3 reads TGTGCCAGCAGCTTAGGCCGCGGGGGTGGGGAGGTCTCCGAGCAGTACTTC. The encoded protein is CASSLGRGGGEVSEQYF.

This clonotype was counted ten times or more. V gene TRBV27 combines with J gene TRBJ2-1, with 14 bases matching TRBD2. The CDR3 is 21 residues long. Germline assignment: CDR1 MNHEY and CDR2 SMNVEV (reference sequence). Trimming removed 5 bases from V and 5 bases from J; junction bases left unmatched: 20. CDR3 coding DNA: TGTGCCAGCAGTCCCCTTTCCGCCTCCGGGACTAGCGGGAGTAGGCACAATGAGCAGTTCTTC. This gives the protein CASSPLSASGTSGSRHNEQFF.

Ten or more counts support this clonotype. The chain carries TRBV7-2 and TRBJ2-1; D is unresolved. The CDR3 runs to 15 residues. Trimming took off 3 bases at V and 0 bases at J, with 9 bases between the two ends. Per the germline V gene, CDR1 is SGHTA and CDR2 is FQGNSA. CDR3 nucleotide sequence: TGTGCCAGCAGCTTTGCAGGCAGCTCCTACAATGAGCAGTTCTTC. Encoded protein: CASSFAGSSYNEQFF. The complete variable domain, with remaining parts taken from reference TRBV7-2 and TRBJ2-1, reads GAGVSQSPSNKVTEKGKDVELRCDPISGHTALYWYRQSLGQGLEFLIYFQGNSAPDKSGLPSDRFSAERTGGSVSTLTIQRTQQEDSAVYLCASSFAGSSYNEQFFGPGTRLTVL.

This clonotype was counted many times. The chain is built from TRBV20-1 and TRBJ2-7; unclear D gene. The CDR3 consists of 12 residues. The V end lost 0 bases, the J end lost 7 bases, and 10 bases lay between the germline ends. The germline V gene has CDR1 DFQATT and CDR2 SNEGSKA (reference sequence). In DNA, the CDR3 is TGCAGTGCTAGAGAAGGTAGAGGTGAGCAGTACTTC. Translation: CSAREGRGEQYF.

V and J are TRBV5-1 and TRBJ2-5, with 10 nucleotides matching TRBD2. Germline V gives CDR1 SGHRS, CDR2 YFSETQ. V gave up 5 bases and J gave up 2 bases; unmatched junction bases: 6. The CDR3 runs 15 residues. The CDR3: CASRSGTSVQETQYF. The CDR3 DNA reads TGCGCCAGCAGATCCGGGACTAGCGTACAAGAGACCCAGTACTTC.

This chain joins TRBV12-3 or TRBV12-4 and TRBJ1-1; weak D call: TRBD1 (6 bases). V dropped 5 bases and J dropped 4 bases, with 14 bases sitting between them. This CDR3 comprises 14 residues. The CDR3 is CASSKGGLGTEAFF. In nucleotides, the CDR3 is TGTGCCAGCAGTAAGGGGGGCTTGGGCACTGAAGCTTTCTTT.

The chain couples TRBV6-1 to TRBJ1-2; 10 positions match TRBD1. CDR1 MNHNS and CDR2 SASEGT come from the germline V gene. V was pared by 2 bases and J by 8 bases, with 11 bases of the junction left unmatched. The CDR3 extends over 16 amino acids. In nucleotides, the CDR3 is TGTGCCAGCAGTGAATTTGGACAGGGGGTAGGTTTCGGCTACACCTTC. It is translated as CASSEFGQGVGFGYTF.

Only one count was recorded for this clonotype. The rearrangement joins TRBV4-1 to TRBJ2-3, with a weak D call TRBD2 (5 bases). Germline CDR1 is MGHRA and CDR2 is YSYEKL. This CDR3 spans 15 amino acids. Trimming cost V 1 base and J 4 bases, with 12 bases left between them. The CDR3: CASSQAISDADTQYF. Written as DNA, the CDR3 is TGCGCCAGCAGCCAAGCTATTAGCGATGCAGATACGCAGTATTTT.